This T cell receptor beta chain is from a study of blood T cells in healthy people across ages. The study's findings and limits: PBMCs that were unsorted prevented a conclusive naive versus antigen-experienced comparison.

With regard to this clonotype: Its antigen is undetermined.

Next came a second PCR, run for about 6 to 11 cycles, which used a sample-barcoded 5' primer along with a J-beta primer mix. TCRdb reprocessed the 5' RACE reads with MiXCR, giving one entry per CDR3 protein. The data hold about 780,000 distinct CDR3 sequences, with approximately 65% observed a single time. V was pared by 4 bases and J by 0 bases, with 11 bases between. Germline CDR1 and CDR2: SGHRS and YFSETQ. The CDR3 contains 15 residues. Input material: blood. The TCR was taken from a man between 25 and 39 years old in good health. The chain is built from TRBV5-1 and TRBJ2-1, with D uncertain. The chain's CDR3 is CASSGASGSYNEQFF. The CDR3 coding sequence is TGCGCCAGCAGCGGAGCTAGTGGCTCCTACAATGAGCAGTTCTTC.